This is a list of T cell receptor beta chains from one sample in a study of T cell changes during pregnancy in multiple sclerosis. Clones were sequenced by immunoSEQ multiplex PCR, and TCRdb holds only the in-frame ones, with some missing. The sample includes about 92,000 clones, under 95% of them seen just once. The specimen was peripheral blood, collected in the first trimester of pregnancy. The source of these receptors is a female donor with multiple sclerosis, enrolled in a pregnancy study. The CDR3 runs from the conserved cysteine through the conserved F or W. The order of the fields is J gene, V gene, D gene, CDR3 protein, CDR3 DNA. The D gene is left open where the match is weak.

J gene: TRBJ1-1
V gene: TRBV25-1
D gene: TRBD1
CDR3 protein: CASKNRGSMNTEAFF
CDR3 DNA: TGTGCCAGCAAGAACAGGGGTTCTATGAACACTGAAGCTTTCTTT

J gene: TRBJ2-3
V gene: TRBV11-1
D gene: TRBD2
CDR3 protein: CASGRLAGVTDTQYF
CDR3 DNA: TGTGCCAGCGGACGACTAGCGGGAGTCACAGATACGCAGTATTTT

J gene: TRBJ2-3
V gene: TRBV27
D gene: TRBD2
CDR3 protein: CASSFKPTSGTQYF
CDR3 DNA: TGTGCCAGCAGTTTTAAGCCTACTAGCGGTACGCAGTATTTT

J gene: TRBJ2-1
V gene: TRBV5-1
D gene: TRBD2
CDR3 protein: CASSLEREVHEQFF
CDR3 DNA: TGCGCCAGCAGCTTGGAGCGGGAGGTCCATGAGCAGTTCTTC

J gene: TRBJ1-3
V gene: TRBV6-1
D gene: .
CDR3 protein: CASSERGIIYF
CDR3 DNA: TGTGCCAGCAGTGAACGGGGGATCATATATTTT

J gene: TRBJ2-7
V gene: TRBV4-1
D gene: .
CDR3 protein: CASSQTTGIYEQYF
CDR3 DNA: TGCGCCAGCAGCCAAACTACAGGTATCTACGAGCAGTACTTC

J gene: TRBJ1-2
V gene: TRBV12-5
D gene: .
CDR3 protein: CASGLDREGYTF
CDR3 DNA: TGTGCTAGTGGTTTGGACAGAGAGGGCTACACCTTC

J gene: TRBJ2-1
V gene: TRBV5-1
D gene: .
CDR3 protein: CASSEADEQFF
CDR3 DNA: TGCGCCAGCAGCGAAGCCGATGAGCAGTTCTTC

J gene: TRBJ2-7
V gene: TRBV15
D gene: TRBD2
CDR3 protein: CATSSRPLADPYEQYF
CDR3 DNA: TGTGCCACCAGCAGTAGGCCTCTAGCGGACCCCTACGAGCAGTACTTC

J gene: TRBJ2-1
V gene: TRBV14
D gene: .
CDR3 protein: CASSQGGAGNEQFF
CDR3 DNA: TGTGCCAGCAGCCAAGGGGGCGCGGGGAATGAACAGTTCTTC

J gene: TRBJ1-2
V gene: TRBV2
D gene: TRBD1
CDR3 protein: CASRGQGLGNVYTF
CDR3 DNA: TGTGCCAGCAGGGGACAGGGTTTGGGGAACGTCTACACCTTC

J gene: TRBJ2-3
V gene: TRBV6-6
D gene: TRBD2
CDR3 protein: CASNTAGLADTQYF
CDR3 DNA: TGTGCCAGCAATACAGCGGGATTGGCAGATACGCAGTATTTT

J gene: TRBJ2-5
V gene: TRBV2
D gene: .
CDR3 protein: CASRETRLGETQYF
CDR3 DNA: TGTGCCAGCAGGGAGACTAGGTTAGGAGAGACCCAGTACTTC

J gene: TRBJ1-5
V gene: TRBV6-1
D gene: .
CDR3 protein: CASSDASRRRNQPQHF
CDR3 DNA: TGTGCCAGCAGTGACGCTTCCCGGAGGCGCAATCAGCCCCAGCATTTT

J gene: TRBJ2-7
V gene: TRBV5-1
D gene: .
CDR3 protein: CASSLTVSYEQYF
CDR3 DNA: TGCGCCAGCAGCTTGACAGTCTCCTACGAGCAGTACTTC

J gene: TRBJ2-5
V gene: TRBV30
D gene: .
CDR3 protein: CAWSRQAQETQYF
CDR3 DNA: TGTGCCTGGAGTCGGCAGGCGCAGGAGACCCAGTACTTC